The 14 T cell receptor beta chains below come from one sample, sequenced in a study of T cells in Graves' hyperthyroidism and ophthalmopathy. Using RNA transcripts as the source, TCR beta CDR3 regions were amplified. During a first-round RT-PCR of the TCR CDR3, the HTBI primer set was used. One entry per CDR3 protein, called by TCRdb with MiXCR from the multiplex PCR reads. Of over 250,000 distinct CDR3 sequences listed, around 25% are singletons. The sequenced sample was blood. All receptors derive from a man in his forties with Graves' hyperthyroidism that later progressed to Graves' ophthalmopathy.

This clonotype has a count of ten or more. The CDR3 loop is CSASRRDQPQHF. DNA of the CDR3: TGCAGTGCTAGCAGAAGGGATCAGCCCCAGCATTTT. The V gene is TRBV20-1, the J gene TRBJ1-5; no reliable D call. The germline V gene has CDR1 DFQATT and CDR2 SNEGSKA (reference sequence). The V end lost 3 bases, the J end lost 5 bases, and 8 bases lay between the germline ends. The length of the CDR3 is 12 residues.

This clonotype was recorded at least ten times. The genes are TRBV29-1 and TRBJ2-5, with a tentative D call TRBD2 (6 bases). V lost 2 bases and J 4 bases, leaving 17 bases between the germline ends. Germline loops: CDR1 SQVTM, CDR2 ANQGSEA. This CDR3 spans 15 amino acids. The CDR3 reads CSVERWTGEGETQYF. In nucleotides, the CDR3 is TGCAGCGTTGAAAGGTGGACGGGAGAGGGAGAGACCCAGTACTTC.

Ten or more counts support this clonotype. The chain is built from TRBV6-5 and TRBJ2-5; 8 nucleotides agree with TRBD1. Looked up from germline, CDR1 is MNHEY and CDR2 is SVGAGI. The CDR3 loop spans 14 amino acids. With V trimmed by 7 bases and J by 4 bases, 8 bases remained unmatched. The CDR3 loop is CASTDRVGAETQYF. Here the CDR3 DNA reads TGTGCCAGCACGGACAGGGTCGGTGCAGAGACCCAGTACTTC.

CDR3 in amino acids: CASSRGAVNTEAFF. In DNA, the CDR3 is TGTGCCAGCAGCCGGGGTGCGGTGAACACTGAAGCTTTCTTT. The rearrangement joins TRBV13 to TRBJ1-1, with D uncertain. V lost 5 bases and J 0 bases, leaving 10 bases between the germline ends. Germline assignment: CDR1 PRHDT and CDR2 FYEKMQ (reference sequence). This CDR3 spans 14 amino acids.

CDR3 nucleotides: TGTGCCAGCAGTTCCAGCGGGAGTCGACCCGGGGAGCTGTTTTTT. It codes for CASSSSGSRPGELFF. The V call is TRBV12-3 or TRBV12-4, the J call TRBJ2-2; 8 positions agree with TRBD2. With 4 bases clipped from V and 6 bases from J, the junction kept 7 bases outside the gene matches. CDR3 length equals 15 residues.

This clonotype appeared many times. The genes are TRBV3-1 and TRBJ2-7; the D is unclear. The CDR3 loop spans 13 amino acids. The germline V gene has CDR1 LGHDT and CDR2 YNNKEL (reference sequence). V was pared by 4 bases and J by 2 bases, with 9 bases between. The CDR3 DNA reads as TGTGCCAGCAGCCGCCAGGAACCCTACGAGCAGTACTTC. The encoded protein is CASSRQEPYEQYF.

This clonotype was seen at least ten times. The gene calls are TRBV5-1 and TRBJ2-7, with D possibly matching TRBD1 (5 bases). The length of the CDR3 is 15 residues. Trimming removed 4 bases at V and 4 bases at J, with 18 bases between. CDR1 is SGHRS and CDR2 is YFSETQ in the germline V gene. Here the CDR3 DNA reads TGCGCCAGCAGCAATCAGGGAAGCAGTAATTACGAGCAGTACTTC. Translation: CASSNQGSSNYEQYF.

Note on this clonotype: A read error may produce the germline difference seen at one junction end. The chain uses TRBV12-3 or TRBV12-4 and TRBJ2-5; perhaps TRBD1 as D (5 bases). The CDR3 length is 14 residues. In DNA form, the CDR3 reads TGTGCCAGCAGTTCAGCAGGGTTTCAAGAGACTCAGTACTTC. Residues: CASSSAGFQETQYF.

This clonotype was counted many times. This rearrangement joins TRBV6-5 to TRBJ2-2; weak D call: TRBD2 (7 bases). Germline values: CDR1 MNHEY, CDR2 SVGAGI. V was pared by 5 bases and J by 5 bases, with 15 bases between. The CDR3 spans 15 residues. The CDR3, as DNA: TGTGCCAGCAGTCCGGAAAGGGGGGGGACCGGGGAGCTGTTTTTT. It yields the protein CASSPERGGTGELFF.

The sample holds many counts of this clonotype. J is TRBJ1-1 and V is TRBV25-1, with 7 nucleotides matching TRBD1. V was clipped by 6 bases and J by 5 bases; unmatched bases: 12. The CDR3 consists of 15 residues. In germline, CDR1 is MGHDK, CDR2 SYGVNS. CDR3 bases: TGTGCCAGCAGGGCCCCGAGGGGGCGGATTACTGAAGCTTTCTTT. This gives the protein CASRAPRGRITEAFF.

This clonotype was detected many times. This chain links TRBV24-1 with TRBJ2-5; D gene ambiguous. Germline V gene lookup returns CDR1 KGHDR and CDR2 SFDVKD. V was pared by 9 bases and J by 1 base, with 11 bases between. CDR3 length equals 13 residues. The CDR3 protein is CATQGQIQETQYF. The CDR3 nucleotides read TGTGCCACCCAAGGCCAAATCCAAGAGACCCAGTACTTC.

CDR3 residues: CSVEKEGQGAYGYTF. In DNA form, the CDR3 reads TGCAGCGTTGAAAAAGAGGGACAGGGGGCTTATGGCTACACCTTC. The rearrangement uses TRBV29-1 and TRBJ1-2, with 12 bases matching TRBD1. CDR1 is SQVTM, CDR2 ANQGSEA, per germline. The CDR3 loop spans 15 amino acids. The junction had 6 bases not matched to a gene; V was cut back by 2 bases and J by 5 bases.

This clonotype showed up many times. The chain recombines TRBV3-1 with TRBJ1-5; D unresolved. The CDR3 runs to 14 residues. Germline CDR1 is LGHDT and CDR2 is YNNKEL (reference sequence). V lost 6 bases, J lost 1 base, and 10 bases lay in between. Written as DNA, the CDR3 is TGTGCCAGCAGTAGTAGACTAAGCAATCAGCCCCAGCATTTT. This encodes CASSSRLSNQPQHF.

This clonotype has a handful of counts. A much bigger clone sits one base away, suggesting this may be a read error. The CDR3 reads CASSQDLAGGGLAKNIQYF. In DNA form, the CDR3 reads TGTGCCAGCAGCCAAGATCTCGCAGGGGGGGGACTAGCCAAAAACATTCAGTACTTC. The chain has TRBV4-2 and TRBJ2-4, with D possibly being TRBD1 or TRBD2 (7 bases each). CDR3 length equals 19 residues. CDR1 is LGHNA and CDR2 is YNFKEQ in the germline V gene. V dropped 0 bases and J dropped 0 bases, with 18 bases sitting between them.